The clone carrying this TCR beta chain was recorded only once. The antigen is unknown. Amplification of TCR beta used genomic DNA extracted from peripheral blood. CDR1 and CDR2 (germline): MNHEY, SVGAGI. The CDR3 runs to 14 residues. The V and J ends lost 6 bases and 5 bases, in that order; junction bases with no gene match: 4. This entry is derived from a study of T cell repertoires in aging, cancer and after chemotherapy. As for the study in general: Patients with glioblastoma brain tumors were sampled before and after temozolomide-based therapy. Overall study results and limits: In each cancer cohort, median generation probability increased across chemotherapy, suggesting thymic output rebounded. Healthy donors lost TCR diversity with age mainly through richness, cancer patients through richness and evenness.

Multiplex touch-down PCR with TRB-A/B primers amplified rearranged V-D-J TRB sequences. MiXCR, applied by TCRdb to the multiplex PCR reads, yields one record per CDR3 protein. This table holds 2,000 to 3,000 distinct CDR3 sequences, 50% to 75% found once. This TCR derives from a human donor with a solid tumor. Material for sequencing was blood. The rearrangement joins TRBV6-5 to TRBJ1-4; 9 bases line up with TRBD1. CDR3 in DNA: TGTGCCAGCAGCTACAGGGGGCAGAATGAAAAACTGTTTTTT. Residues: CASSYRGQNEKLFF.